The 13 T cell receptor beta chains below all came from one sample that was sequenced in a study of T cells expressing NK-cell markers. TCRdb re-analyzed the 5' RACE reads; it lists each CDR3 protein once, without DNA. The specimen's table records 350,000 to 450,000 distinct CDR3 sequences. Sequencing was performed on blood T cells: a sorted CD56 or NKG2C T cell subset, CD4+ or CD8+ T cells, or bulk PBMC T cells (not recorded which). These receptors were taken from a man aged 18 to 69 in good health.

The V and J genes are TRBV9 and TRBJ2-1; the D call of TRBD2 rests on TCRdb alone, since no DNA is present to check it. Per the germline V gene, CDR1 is SGDLS and CDR2 is YYNGEE. CDR3 length: 18 residues. The CDR3 spells CASSVVGSGGPGYNEQFF.

This chain connects TRBV20-1 to TRBJ2-7; TCRdb's assignment of TRBD1 cannot be checked, as there is no DNA. The CDR3 length is 14 residues. Looked up from germline, CDR1 is DFQATT and CDR2 is SNEGSKA (reference sequence). The CDR3 sequence: CSARYAGKGYEQYF.

The rearrangement uses TRBV5-1 and TRBJ1-2; the TRBD1 assignment by TCRdb is unverifiable without DNA. This CDR3 has 15 amino acids. CDR1 is SGHRS and CDR2 is YFSETQ in the germline V gene. This chain's CDR3 is CASSSQGQGFTGYTF. The entire variable domain, with the rest obtained from reference TRBV5-1 and TRBJ1-2, is as follows: KAGVTQTPRYLIKTRGQQVTLSCSPISGHRSVSWYQQTPGQGLQFLFEYFSETQRNKGNFPGRFSGRQFSNSRSEMNVSTLELGDSALYLCASSSQGQGFTGYTFGSGTRLTVV.

J is TRBJ2-2 and V is TRBV7-2; TCRdb returns TRBD2, unconfirmable since there is no DNA. Germline assignment: CDR1 SGHTA and CDR2 FQGNSA. CDR3 size: 16 residues. CDR3 loop: CASSPGLISGTGELFF.

J is TRBJ1-3 and V is TRBV4-2; TCRdb proposes TRBD1, but this gene call is untestable without DNA. The V gene's germline CDR1 is LGHNA and CDR2 YNFKEQ. The CDR3 is made up of 19 amino acids. The CDR3 loop is CASSQDWVGQDLLSPTIYF.

The genes are TRBV9 and TRBJ1-2; TCRdb's D gene call, TRBD1, goes unchecked for lack of DNA. The V gene's germline CDR1 is SGDLS and CDR2 YYNGEE. This CDR3 has 16 residues. The CDR3 protein is CASSASGQGSGYGYTF.

V usage is TRBV28 and J usage is TRBJ2-7; the TCRdb D gene call, TRBD2, has no DNA to confirm it. CDR3 size: 14 residues. Germline values: CDR1 MDHEN, CDR2 SYDVKM. The CDR3 region is CASGLAGGSYEQYF.

V and J are TRBV6-1 and TRBJ2-5; with no DNA, the TCRdb D assignment of TRBD2 cannot be verified. The CDR3 sequence is 16 residues long. Per germline, CDR1 MNHNS and CDR2 SASEGT. CDR3 sequence: CASRPWRGGLGETQYF.

The chain joins TRBV19 to TRBJ1-6. CDR3 length: 15 amino acids. Germline-derived CDR1 and CDR2 are LNHDA and SQIVND (reference sequence). The CDR3 reads CASSILDGDYSPLHF.

The CDR3 loop is CASRTGTQEVANEKLFF. The rearrangement joins TRBV6-1 to TRBJ1-4; TCRdb's D gene call, TRBD1, goes unchecked for lack of DNA. The CDR3 contains 17 residues. Germline CDR1 and CDR2: MNHNS and SASEGT.

The chain has TRBV6-2 or TRBV6-3 and TRBJ2-5; TCRdb outputs TRBD2, but without DNA this stays unchecked. Germline CDR1 reads MNHEY; CDR2 reads SVGEGT. The CDR3 length is 15 residues. The CDR3 sequence: CASTRTSVLQETQYF.

The chain links TRBV20-1 to TRBJ2-7; the TCRdb call, TRBD1, lacks DNA for checking. Germline V gene sequence: CDR1 DFQATT, CDR2 SNEGSKA (reference sequence). There are 14 residues in the CDR3. This chain's CDR3 is CSAAPGQDFYEQYF.

This chain uses TRBV9 with TRBJ2-1; the D call of TRBD1 rests on TCRdb alone, since no DNA is present to check it. CDR1 SGDLS and CDR2 YYNGEE come from the germline V gene. The CDR3 consists of 16 residues. CDR3 sequence: CASSVAGGGTYNEQFF.